This T cell receptor beta chain was sequenced for a study of regulatory T cells in long-lasting Graves disease. Findings and limits, study-wide: TRBV28 was favored in persistent disease, as were TRBJ1-2 and TRBJ2-5.

Stated time point: newly diagnosed GD, antithyroid drugs for less than 3 months. The TCR library was made from RNA that had been extracted from PBMCs in TRIzol. Building the TCR beta libraries relied on iRepertoire HTBI primers, and CDR3 regions underwent Arm-PCR. MiXCR was run by TCRdb on the multiplex PCR reads, yielding one entry per CDR3 protein. In the table there are about 450,000 distinct CDR3 sequences, about 17% of which are singletons. This clonotype has ten or more counts. Antigen unknown. V lost 4 bases, J lost 0 bases, and 16 bases lay in between. The CDR3 runs to 16 residues. These data also formed part of another study, on T cells in Graves' hyperthyroidism and ophthalmopathy. That report adds: Patients aged 18 to 65 with hyperthyroidism were newly diagnosed, with duration under 2 months. The HTBI primer set drove a first-round RT-PCR of the TCR CDR3. Among thyroid clonotypes expanded above 0.001, most also appeared in blood.

Material: peripheral blood mononuclear cells (PBMCs), obtained at new diagnosis, from a patient treated with antithyroid drugs. The chain is built from TRBV12-3 or TRBV12-4 and TRBJ2-7; tentatively, D is TRBD1 or TRBD2 (5 bases each). This clonotype originated in a woman under 40 with Graves disease. CDR3 amino acids: CASSSYTRGNSYEQYF. The CDR3 DNA reads TGTGCCAGCAGTTCATATACCCGGGGCAACTCCTACGAGCAGTACTTC.